The next 8 T cell receptor beta chains were all read from a single sample in a study of blood T cell repertoires in COVID-19. Sequencing was performed with immunoSEQ multiplex PCR; in TCRdb, only in-frame clones are kept and a portion is missing. The table includes roughly 130,000 clones, about 80% detected once. The sample consisted of peripheral blood. All receptors derive from a woman aged 80 or over with acute or convalescent COVID-19.

On this clone itself: Other nucleotide sequences in the sample specify the same CDR3. The chain links TRBV7-8 to TRBJ1-1; D gene uncertain. The CDR3 has 13 residues. Germline CDR1 SGHVS, CDR2 FQNEAQ. V lost 6 bases, J lost 2 bases, and 10 bases lay in between. The CDR3 spells CASSLLRNTEAFF. CDR3 coding DNA: TGTGCCAGCAGTCTACTCCGCAACACTGAAGCTTTCTTT.

This chain connects TRBV6-5 to TRBJ2-7, with TRBD1 matching 8 bases. Germline V gives CDR1 MNHEY, CDR2 SVGAGI. With V trimmed by 7 bases and J by 7 bases, 9 bases remained unmatched. This CDR3 comprises 13 residues. The CDR3 is CASIRTGLGEQYF. The CDR3 DNA is TGTGCCAGCATCCGGACAGGGCTCGGGGAGCAGTACTTC.

This chain uses TRBV18 with TRBJ1-1; no reliable D call. Trimming took off 3 bases at V and 11 bases at J, with 10 bases between the two ends. There are 11 residues in the CDR3. Germline CDR1 KGHSH, CDR2 LQKENI. CDR3 sequence reads: CASSPEGGAFF. As DNA, the CDR3 is TGTGCCAGCTCACCCGAGGGTGGGGCTTTCTTT.

The chain uses TRBV18 and TRBJ1-5; the D gene is possibly TRBD1 (6 bases). Trimming cost V 8 bases and J 9 bases, with 17 bases left between them. Germline V gene data show CDR1 as KGHSH and CDR2 as LQKENI. The CDR3 is 13 residues long. CDR3 protein: CASRPGQNAPQHF. CDR3 bases: TGTGCCAGCCGGCCGGGACAAAATGCGCCCCAGCATTTT. The full variable domain, its missing parts supplied by reference TRBV18 and TRBJ1-5, is NAGVMQNPRHLVRRRGQEARLRCSPMKGHSHVYWYRQLPEEGLKFMVYLQKENIIDESGMPKERFSAEFPKEGPSILRIQQVVRGDSAAYFCASRPGQNAPQHFGDGTRLSIL.

The chain combines TRBV6-5 with TRBJ2-1, with TRBD1 matching over 10 bases. CDR1 is MNHEY and CDR2 is SVGAGI in the germline V gene. The CDR3 sequence is 15 residues long. Trimming cost V 6 bases and J 6 bases; bases outside gene matches: 8. CDR3 DNA sequence: TGTGCCAGCAGAAGCGGGACAGGGGCGGGCAATGAGCAGTTCTTC. Its protein product is CASRSGTGAGNEQFF.

The V call is TRBV19, the J call TRBJ2-7, with 9 positions matching TRBD2. V was clipped by 3 bases and J by 4 bases; unmatched bases: 16. The V gene's germline CDR1 is LNHDA and CDR2 SQIVND (reference sequence). The CDR3 totals 18 residues. The chain's CDR3 is CASSISGGRGIGVYEQYF. DNA for the CDR3: TGTGCCAGTAGTATCAGCGGGGGGCGTGGAATAGGGGTGTACGAGCAGTACTTC.

The V gene is TRBV12-3 or TRBV12-4, the J gene TRBJ1-6; D unresolved. V lost 4 bases to trimming and J lost 10 bases, with 8 bases between them. The CDR3 has 12 amino acids. The CDR3 loop is CASSSARSPLHF. The CDR3 nucleotides are TGTGCCAGCAGTTCTGCCAGATCACCCCTCCACTTT.

The J gene is TRBJ1-2, the V gene TRBV7-8; D perhaps matches TRBD1 (5 bases). V dropped 0 bases and J dropped 6 bases, with 11 bases sitting between them. The CDR3 spans 14 residues. Germline V gene data show CDR1 as SGHVS and CDR2 as FQNEAQ. The CDR3 bases are TGTGCCAGCAGCTTAGCGCAGGGTGAACATGGCTACACCTTC. The encoded protein is CASSLAQGEHGYTF.